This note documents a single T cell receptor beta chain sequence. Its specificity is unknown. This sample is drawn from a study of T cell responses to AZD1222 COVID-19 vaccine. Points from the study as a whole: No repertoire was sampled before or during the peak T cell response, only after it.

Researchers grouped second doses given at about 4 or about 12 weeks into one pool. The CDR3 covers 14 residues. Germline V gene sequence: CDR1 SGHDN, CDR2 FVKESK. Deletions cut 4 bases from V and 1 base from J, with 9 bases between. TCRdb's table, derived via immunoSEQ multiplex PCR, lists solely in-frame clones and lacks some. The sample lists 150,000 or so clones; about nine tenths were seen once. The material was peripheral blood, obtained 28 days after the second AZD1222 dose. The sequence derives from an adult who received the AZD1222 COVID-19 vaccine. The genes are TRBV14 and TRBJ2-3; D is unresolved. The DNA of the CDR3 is TGTGCCAGCAGCCCCATCTCGGGCACAGATACGCAGTATTTT. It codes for CASSPISGTDTQYF.